What follows is one T cell receptor beta chain and its context. The clone's antigen remains unknown. Per-base quality was not reported, and no clone a single base away is much larger than it. V and J lose 3 bases and 7 bases, and a span of 7 bases separates them. From the germline V gene, CDR1 is SGHTA and CDR2 is FQGNSA. The CDR3 goes from the cysteine to the phenylalanine over 12 residues. Of the read, only the CDR3 DNA is kept; its 36 bases are in frame from base 1. This sample stems from a study of blood T cell repertoires in COVID-19 (dated by TCRdb to about 2020). In terms of the full investigation: Samples covering the acute and convalescent phases of COVID-19 were provided by collaborators in the United States, Italy and Spain. The prospective study material was composed of cDNA or gDNA derived from T cells, B-cell-depleted T cells, or PBMCs. Subjects who had been exposed to COVID-19, were actively infected with it, or had recovered from it provided the deeply sampled blood TCRbeta repertoires that made up the dataset. The repertoires were made available in a free public database intended to serve as a resource for research on the immune response to SARS-CoV-2. The samples were drawn from the first 160 participants of the ongoing ImmuneRACE study and from more than 1,000 subjects provided by 6 global collaborators. The sample metadata nearly always contained a de-identified subject ID, COVID-19 status, age in years and sex. Where available, HLA class I and class II types were obtained from metadata supplied by the sample provider rather than from assay-based typing. The study at large found these results: The quantity of clinical and demographic metadata differed by source and by participant and was supplied without curation.

Whole blood was collected in K2EDTA tubes by collaborating institutions according to the institutions' own protocols. For TCRbeta analysis, collaborators shipped samples in one of three forms: frozen whole blood, isolated PBMCs, or DNA extracted from either of those sample types. TCRbeta CDR3 regions were amplified from genomic DNA by means of the immunoSEQ Assay, a bias-controlled multiplex PCR. The authors' pipeline ran thus. The number of nucleated cells in each sample was estimated by amplification of reference gene primers within the assay. To quantify the absolute abundance of each unique TCRbeta CDR3 rearrangement, sequence reads were collapsed and filtered. Productive Simpson clonality was computed per sample as the square root of Simpson's diversity index over productive rearrangements. TCRdb's version of the immuneACCESS table is confined to in-frame rearrangements and falls short of the full clone set. An unresolved V gene accounts for under half of the shortfall where checked; the remainder is of unknown origin. Clone size and V and J calls were adopted from that table, with D and trimming inferred from the DNA. The table for this sample lists 150,000 to 200,000 clones; over 80% of them were counted only once. Of the sample, 1.6% falls within the top ten clones.

The TCR was taken from a woman in her fifties or sixties with acute or convalescent COVID-19. Sequencing was done on a sample of peripheral blood. The chain is made from TRBV7-2 and TRBJ2-1; a tentative D call is TRBD2 (6 bases match). CDR3 region: CASSLSGNEQFF. At the DNA level, the sequence is TGTGCCAGCAGCTTGAGCGGGAATGAGCAGTTCTTC.